Listed below are T cell receptor beta chains from one sample, sequenced in a study of blood T cells in healthy people across ages. Each CDR3 protein is one row after TCRdb ran MiXCR on the 5' RACE reads. The table includes approximately 800,000 distinct CDR3 sequences, approximately 25% detected once. Another study also made use of these data, one on T cells of mothers and their children.

Sample: blood. These receptors originate from a boy under 18 in good health. CDR3s include the opening cysteine and the closing phenylalanine or tryptophan. The D gene is left open where the match is weak. Size is stated for part of the rows, as once, few or many counts, or as a class when the clone is expanded.

D | length | size | J | V | DNA | CDR3
- | 17 | few | TRBJ1-1 | TRBV5-8 | TGTGCCAGCAGCTTGGCCGGTGGAGGAGGGATGAACACTGAAGCTTTCTTT | CASSLAGGGGMNTEAFF
TRBD1 | 14 | few | TRBJ1-4 | TRBV27 | TGTGCCAGCAGGGTGACAGGGGTAAATGAAAAACTGTTTTTT | CASRVTGVNEKLFF
TRBD1 | 15 | few | TRBJ2-5 | TRBV5-6 | TGTGCCAGCGCCTGGGACAGGGGCCTCCAAGAGACCCAGTACTTC | CASAWDRGLQETQYF
- | 12 | - | TRBJ2-1 | TRBV10-3 | TGTGCCAGACGATGCCCGGGCTATGAGCAGTTCTTC | CARRCPGYEQFF
- | 11 | - | TRBJ2-3 | TRBV29-1 | TGCAGCATGCTAGCCCCAGATACGCAGTATTTT | CSMLAPDTQYF
TRBD1 | 15 | - | TRBJ2-7 | TRBV4-3 | TGCGCCAGCAGCTCAGACAGGGGAATTTCTTACGAGCAGTACTTC | CASSSDRGISYEQYF
- | 16 | few | TRBJ2-1 | TRBV7-9 | TGTGCCAGCAGCTTTTTACCAGCGGATCCCTACAATGAGCAGTTCTTC | CASSFLPADPYNEQFF
- | 14 | - | TRBJ2-4 | TRBV6-8 | TGTGCCAGCCGGGACACTAGAGCCAAAAACATTCAGTACTTC | CASRDTRAKNIQYF
- | 12 | - | TRBJ1-2 | TRBV29-1 | TGCAGCGTCGTCCCGGGGGACCGACTGTACACCTTC | CSVVPGDRLYTF
- | 12 | few | TRBJ1-2 | TRBV30 | TGTGCCTGGAGACAGGATAACTATGGCTACACCTTC | CAWRQDNYGYTF
TRBD2 | 16 | - | TRBJ2-7 | TRBV20-1 | TGCAGTGCCCGCCCCTCACTAGCGGGGGGCTCCTACGAGCAGTACTTC | CSARPSLAGGSYEQYF
- | 16 | few | TRBJ2-5 | TRBV29-1 | TGCAGCGTTGCCCCATGGTCGGGTCCCCGGCAAGAGACCCAGTACTTC | CSVAPWSGPRQETQYF
TRBD2 | 16 | - | TRBJ2-1 | TRBV7-3 | TGTGCCAGCAGCTTAACAGGGACTAGCGTCTACAATGAGCAGTTCTTC | CASSLTGTSVYNEQFF
- | 18 | - | TRBJ2-1 | TRBV24-1 | TGTGCCACCAGTGATCCCCGGGGAATTGGCGGGGGCCGCACTGAGCAGTTCTTC | CATSDPRGIGGGRTEQFF
- | 13 | - | TRBJ1-6 | TRBV18 | TGTGCCAGCTCATCTTCACGGAATTCACCCCTCCACTTT | CASSSSRNSPLHF
TRBD2 | 18 | - | TRBJ2-5 | TRBV6-5 | TGTGCCAGCAGTTACTCGGTTGCGGGGGGGCGTGGCCAAGAGACCCAGTACTTC | CASSYSVAGGRGQETQYF
TRBD2 | 16 | - | TRBJ2-3 | TRBV15 | TGTGCCACCAGCAGGCCGACTAGCGGGAGCCCAGATACGCAGTATTTT | CATSRPTSGSPDTQYF
TRBD2 | 19 | - | TRBJ2-1 | TRBV20-1 | TGCAGTGCCGATGTTGATGGGACTAGCGGGACCCCACTCTACAATGAGCAGTTCTTC | CSADVDGTSGTPLYNEQFF
- | 15 | - | TRBJ2-7 | TRBV6-2/TRBV6-3 | TGTGCCAGCACCATAGAACAGGCAGACTCCTACGAGCAGTACTTC | CASTIEQADSYEQYF
- | 14 | few | TRBJ2-4 | TRBV29-1 | TGCAGCGTTGAGGTTATAGGGAAAGGAAACATTCAGTACTTC | CSVEVIGKGNIQYF
- | 12 | few | TRBJ2-2 | TRBV7-2 | TGTGCCAGCAGCATCAGGGCTGGGGAGCTGTTTTTT | CASSIRAGELFF
TRBD1 | 15 | - | TRBJ2-1 | TRBV2 | TGTGCCAGCAGACACAAAGGGACAGCATACAATGAGCAGTTCTTC | CASRHKGTAYNEQFF
- | 16 | - | TRBJ1-5 | TRBV4-1 | TGCGCCAGCAGCCAAGCAGAGGGGTATAGCAATCAGCCCCAGCATTTT | CASSQAEGYSNQPQHF
- | 13 | - | TRBJ1-5 | TRBV6-2/TRBV6-3 | TGTGCCAGCAGCCTAACGAGGGTTCAGCCCCAGCATTTT | CASSLTRVQPQHF
TRBD2 | 19 | few | TRBJ2-4 | TRBV19 | TGTGCCAGTAGTATGTCGGTAGCGGGGGGACAATTAGCCAAAAACATTCAGTACTTC | CASSMSVAGGQLAKNIQYF
- | 15 | once | TRBJ2-7 | TRBV20-1 | TGCAGTGCTAGAGATCGTGCCAGACCGGGCGGCGAGCAGTACTTC | CSARDRARPGGEQYF
- | 16 | few | TRBJ1-5 | TRBV5-1 | TGCGCCAGCAGCCCCTGGGGGGGCTCCGGCAATCAGCCCCAGCATTTT | CASSPWGGSGNQPQHF
TRBD2 | 16 | - | TRBJ2-3 | TRBV7-2 | TGTGCCAGCAGCTTGGGTGGACGGAGCGGGGCAGATACGCAGTATTTT | CASSLGGRSGADTQYF
- | 15 | - | TRBJ2-4 | TRBV29-1 | TGCAGCGTTGAAGATCATGACTCCCGGGCAGACATTCAGTACTTC | CSVEDHDSRADIQYF
TRBD2 | 15 | - | TRBJ2-1 | TRBV4-2 | TGTGCCAGCAGCCGAAAAGGACTAGCGGAGGGGATCGAGTTCTTC | CASSRKGLAEGIEFF
- | 13 | few | TRBJ2-7 | TRBV7-9 | TGTGCCAGCAGACAGGGAGATCCCTACGAGCAGTACTTC | CASRQGDPYEQYF
- | 15 | few | TRBJ2-7 | TRBV7-7 | TGTGCTAGCAGCTTCCAACCCGGGGCCCCCTACGAGCAGTACTTC | CASSFQPGAPYEQYF
TRBD1 | 15 | few | TRBJ2-7 | TRBV12-3/TRBV12-4 | TGTGCCAGCAGTTTCCCGGGACAGGGCTCCTACGAGCAGTACTTC | CASSFPGQGSYEQYF
- | 14 | few | TRBJ2-5 | TRBV7-2 | TGTGCCAGCAGCCCCCCCCCTCCGTTCGAGACCCAGTACTTC | CASSPPPPFETQYF
- | 14 | - | TRBJ2-6 | TRBV4-1 | TGCGCCAGCAGCCAGGACCCAGGGTCCAACGTCCTGACTTTC | CASSQDPGSNVLTF
TRBD1 | 15 | - | TRBJ2-3 | TRBV28 | TGTGCCAGCAGCCCCAGGGGACAGTACACAGATACGCAGTATTTT | CASSPRGQYTDTQYF
- | 13 | - | TRBJ1-3 | TRBV20-1 | TGCAGTGCTAGTCTAGACCTGGGAAACACCATATATTTT | CSASLDLGNTIYF
- | 14 | few | TRBJ2-7 | TRBV5-1 | TGCGCCAGCAGCTTGGGGGCTAGCGACTACGAGCAGTACTTC | CASSLGASDYEQYF
- | 16 | - | TRBJ1-1 | TRBV29-1 | TGCAGCGTTGATCGGGATACAACAACAGCGAACACTGAAGCTTTCTTT | CSVDRDTTTANTEAFF
- | 13 | many | TRBJ1-5 | TRBV4-3 | TGCGCCAGCAGTCAAGACTCTGGTCAGCCCCAGCATTTT | CASSQDSGQPQHF
TRBD1 | 15 | few | TRBJ2-7 | TRBV7-2 | TGTGCCAGCAGCTCGGGACAGGGGGCTTTCAACGAGCAGTACTTC | CASSSGQGAFNEQYF
- | 12 | few | TRBJ2-7 | TRBV29-1 | TGCAGCGTTGAAGAGGGAGGCCTCGAGCAGTACTTC | CSVEEGGLEQYF
TRBD2 | 15 | few | TRBJ2-5 | TRBV7-2 | TGTGCCAGCAGCCAAGGACGGGGGGGCTTAGAGACCCAGTACTTC | CASSQGRGGLETQYF
- | 13 | - | TRBJ1-2 | TRBV27 | TGTGCCAGCAGTTCAGGGAACGACTATGGCTACACCTTC | CASSSGNDYGYTF
- | 13 | few | TRBJ1-5 | TRBV18 | TGTGCCAGCTCGGACAGTGTGAATCAGCCCCAGCATTTT | CASSDSVNQPQHF